The source of this TCR beta chain is a study of shared clonotypes between healthy human individuals. CDR1 SGHVS and CDR2 FNYEAQ come from the germline V gene. V was trimmed by 5 bases and J by 8 bases, leaving 19 bases between them. This CDR3 is 15 amino acids long. General study findings and limits: Non-shared clonotypes had lower generation probabilities than those shared by all four donors.

An approximately 220 ng quantity of DNA, 29,000 or so T cell genomes, went into the sorted-subset replicate PCRs. Repertoires were generated with immunoSEQ multiplex PCR, while TCRdb's copy carries only in-frame clones and drops some. The data show 1,400,000 or so clones, approximately 98.5% seen once. Note on this clone: The target antigen is unknown.

The material sequenced was naive CD4+ T cells sorted from blood. Described subset: CD45RA+ positively selected. The chain combines TRBV7-6 with TRBJ2-1; D might be TRBD2 (5 bases). This sequence originates from a man aged 25 to 40 in good health. The chain's CDR3 is CASSPGLAREDEQFF. CDR3 sequence (DNA): TGTGCCAGCAGCCCCGGGTTAGCGAGAGAGGATGAGCAGTTCTTC.